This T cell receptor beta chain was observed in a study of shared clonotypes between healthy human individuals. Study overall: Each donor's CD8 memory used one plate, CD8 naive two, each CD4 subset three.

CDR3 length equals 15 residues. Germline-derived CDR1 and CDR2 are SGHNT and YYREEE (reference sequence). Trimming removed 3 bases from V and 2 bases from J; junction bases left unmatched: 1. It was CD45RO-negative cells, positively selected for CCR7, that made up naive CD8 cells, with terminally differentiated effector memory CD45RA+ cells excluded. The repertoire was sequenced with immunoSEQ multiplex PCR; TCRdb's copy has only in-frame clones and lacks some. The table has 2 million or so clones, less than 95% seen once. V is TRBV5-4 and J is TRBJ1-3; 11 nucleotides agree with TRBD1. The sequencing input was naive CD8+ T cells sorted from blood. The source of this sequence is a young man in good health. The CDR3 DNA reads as TGTGCCAGCAGCTGGGACAGGGGGACTGGAAACACCATATATTTT. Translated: CASSWDRGTGNTIYF. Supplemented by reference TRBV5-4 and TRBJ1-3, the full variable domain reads ETGVTQSPTHLIKTRGQQVTLRCSSQSGHNTVSWYQQALGQGPQFIFQYYREEENGRGNFPPRFSGLQFPNYSSELNVNALELDDSALYLCASSWDRGTGNTIYFGEGSWLTVV.